The 26 T cell receptor beta chains in this list originate from one sample, sequenced in a study of long-term antiretroviral therapy in people with HIV. The assay used was immunoSEQ (version v3.0), run at survey level. The method was immunoSEQ multiplex PCR; TCRdb's version includes in-frame clones alone and lacks a portion of them. The sample lists roughly 19,000 clones, approximately 88% occurring once. Sequences were derived from unsorted PBMCs, sampled 2.1 years after starting antiretroviral therapy. These receptors originate from a young man with HIV.

There are a few counts of this clone. V and J are TRBV7-9 and TRBJ1-1; D is possibly TRBD1 (5 bases). CDR1 is SEHNR and CDR2 is FQNEAQ in the germline V gene (reference sequence). CDR3 size: 14 residues. Deletions cut 5 bases from V and 4 bases from J, with 14 bases between. CDR3 sequence reads: CASSPHPGTTEAFF. The CDR3 region has the DNA TGTGCCAGCAGCCCCCATCCGGGGACCACTGAAGCTTTCTTT.

The J gene is TRBJ1-5, the V gene TRBV19, with D uncertain. Trimming left V 4 bases short and J 6 bases short, with 7 bases between. The CDR3 is made up of 12 amino acids. From germline, CDR1 is LNHDA and CDR2 SQIVND (reference sequence). Here the CDR3 DNA reads TGTGCCAGTAGTACAGATTTTCAGCCCCAGCATTTT. Translation: CASSTDFQPQHF. The full variable domain, its missing parts supplied by reference TRBV19 and TRBJ1-5, is DGGITQSPKYLFRKEGQNVTLSCEQNLNHDAMYWYRQDPGQGLRLIYYSQIVNDFQKGDIAEGYSVSREKKESFPLTVTSAQKNPTAFYLCASSTDFQPQHFGDGTRLSIL.

The chain is built from TRBV5-1 and TRBJ1-4; 7 bases fit TRBD1. The germline V gene has CDR1 SGHRS and CDR2 YFSETQ. J gave up 8 bases and V 3 bases, and 13 bases lay outside the gene matches. The CDR3 consists of 16 residues. The CDR3 is CASSWWTGGHGEKLFF. In nucleotides, the CDR3 is TGCGCCAGCAGCTGGTGGACAGGAGGCCATGGGGAAAAACTGTTTTTT.

This clone was detected only a few times. V is TRBV15 and J is TRBJ1-1; the D gene is possibly TRBD1 (5 bases). The germline V and J ends were trimmed by 0 bases and 7 bases, with 15 bases remaining between them. The germline CDR1 and CDR2 sequences are LNHNV and YYDKDF (reference sequence). This CDR3 contains 15 residues. This CDR3 is CATSRELEGVGEAFF. In nucleotides, the CDR3 is TGTGCCACCAGCAGAGAACTGGAAGGGGTCGGTGAAGCTTTCTTT.

The chain links TRBV19 to TRBJ1-5; TRBD1 matches at 7 bases. This CDR3 contains 15 residues. V lost 7 bases and J lost 2; bases outside the gene matches: 8. Per germline, CDR1 LNHDA and CDR2 SQIVND (reference sequence). CDR3 coding DNA: TGTGCCAGTACAACACAGGGGTTCGGCAATCAGCCCCAGCATTTT. The encoded protein is CASTTQGFGNQPQHF.

This rearrangement joins TRBV7-9 to TRBJ2-7; 8 bases fit TRBD2. CDR1 SEHNR and CDR2 FQNEAQ come from the germline V gene (reference sequence). J gave up 6 bases and V 5 bases, and 6 bases lay outside the gene matches. The CDR3 is 13 residues long. CDR3 sequence reads: CASSPSGGSEQYF. In DNA form, the CDR3 reads TGTGCCAGCAGCCCAAGCGGGGGCAGCGAGCAGTACTTC.

The CDR3 region has the DNA TGTGCCAGCAGCGACTCTGGGGAGCTGTTTTTT. This translates into CASSDSGELFF. The chain couples TRBV7-9 to TRBJ2-2; D is unclear. With 5 bases removed from V and 8 bases from J, the gap between germline ends came to 6 bases. From germline, CDR1 is SEHNR and CDR2 FQNEAQ (reference sequence). The CDR3 spans 11 residues.

The rearrangement uses TRBV4-1 and TRBJ2-7; D is undetermined. Germline CDR1 is MGHRA and CDR2 is YSYEKL. V was clipped by 3 bases and J by 1 base, with 7 bases between them. The CDR3 loop spans 13 amino acids. The CDR3, as DNA: TGCGCCAGCAGCCAGACGCGGTCCTACGAGCAGTACTTC. Residues: CASSQTRSYEQYF.

The V call is TRBV5-6, the J call TRBJ1-1; a possible D gene is TRBD1 (5 bases). The CDR3 is 13 residues long. CDR1 and CDR2 from the germline V gene are SGHDT and YYEEEE. The V and J ends lost 7 bases and 4 bases respectively, with 14 bases between them. CDR3 sequence reads: CASGRGVGTEAFF. In DNA, the CDR3 is TGTGCCAGCGGCCGAGGGGTAGGCACTGAAGCTTTCTTT.

In its sample, this clone was seen once. The V call is TRBV6-6, the J call TRBJ2-1, with 8 bases fitting TRBD2. V trimming: 11 bases; J trimming: 5 bases; junction bases outside the gene matches: 14. Germline CDR1 reads MNHNY; CDR2 reads SVGAGI (reference sequence). The CDR3 runs 15 residues. CDR3 in DNA: TGTGCCGGCGCTACTGGAGCGGGGGATGACAATGAGCAGTTCTTC. As protein: CAGATGAGDDNEQFF.

The chain uses TRBV7-9 and TRBJ1-4, with TRBD1 matching over 8 bases. The germline V gene encodes CDR1 SEHNR and CDR2 FQNEAQ (reference sequence). The length of the CDR3 is 14 residues. The V gene end was trimmed by 3 bases and the J gene end by 8 bases; junction bases not matched to a gene: 5. This chain's CDR3 is CASSFRGRLEKLFF. The CDR3 DNA is TGTGCCAGCAGCTTCAGGGGGCGGTTAGAAAAACTGTTTTTT.

This chain joins TRBV15 and TRBJ2-2, with D perhaps matching TRBD2 (5 bases). The germline V gene has CDR1 LNHNV and CDR2 YYDKDF (reference sequence). Trimming removed 5 bases from V and 3 bases from J, with 13 bases in between. The CDR3 is made up of 15 amino acids. CDR3 region: CATSSIAGDTGELFF. Written as DNA, the CDR3 is TGTGCCACCAGCTCCATCGCCGGGGACACCGGGGAGCTGTTTTTT.

The CDR3 is CASSPDRSVAQYF. The DNA of the CDR3 is TGTGCCAGCAGCCCGGACAGATCCGTGGCCCAGTACTTC. V and J are TRBV6-6 and TRBJ2-5; weak D call: TRBD1 (6 bases). Trimming left V 6 bases short and J 9 bases short, with 17 bases between. This CDR3 is 13 amino acids long. CDR1 is MNHNY and CDR2 is SVGAGI in the germline V gene (reference sequence).

V usage is TRBV7-9 and J usage is TRBJ1-1; maybe TRBD1 (5 bases). CDR1 is SEHNR, CDR2 FQNEAQ, per germline (reference sequence). This CDR3 region has 12 residues. Trimming shortened V by 5 bases and J by 12 bases, and 16 bases separated the two germline ends. The CDR3: CASSPGRQGSFF. The CDR3 bases are TGTGCCAGCAGCCCAGGCAGGCAGGGTTCTTTCTTT.

The genes are TRBV5-1 and TRBJ1-1, with TRBD1 as a possible D gene (6 bases). The CDR3 consists of 13 residues. Deletions cut 2 bases from V and 8 bases from J, with 13 bases between. Germline-derived CDR1 and CDR2 are SGHRS and YFSETQ. CDR3 nucleotide sequence: TGCGCCAGCAGCTTCGGGGGGGCGTCCGAAGCTTTCTTT. Residues: CASSFGGASEAFF.

In DNA form, the CDR3 reads TGTGCCAGCTCACCGCCTAGGACGGCCGGCCAAGAGACCCAGTACTTC. Its translation is CASSPPRTAGQETQYF. J is TRBJ2-5 and V is TRBV18; D is undetermined. The CDR3 contains 16 residues. Germline-derived CDR1 and CDR2 are KGHSH and LQKENI. Trimming cost V 3 bases and J 1 base, with 15 bases left between them.

The J gene is TRBJ1-5, the V gene TRBV19; D gene unclear. V was trimmed by 8 bases and J by 0 bases, leaving 8 bases between them. The CDR3 is 13 residues long. Germline CDR1 reads LNHDA; CDR2 reads SQIVND (reference sequence). CDR3 protein: CASGWDSNQPQHF. The CDR3 nucleotides are TGTGCCAGTGGTTGGGATAGCAATCAGCCCCAGCATTTT.

The V and J genes are TRBV7-8 and TRBJ2-7; 9 nucleotides agree with TRBD1. CDR3 length equals 13 residues. V was pared by 8 bases and J by 2 bases, with 4 bases of the junction left unmatched. In germline, CDR1 is SGHVS, CDR2 FQNEAQ. CDR3 DNA: TGTGCCAGCGGAAGACAGGGGGCCTACGAGCAGTACTTC. It codes for CASGRQGAYEQYF.

The chain joins TRBV14 to TRBJ1-1; TRBD1 might be the D (5 bases). CDR1 is SGHDN, CDR2 FVKESK, per germline. CDR3 size: 14 residues. With 2 bases removed from V and 1 base from J, the gap between germline ends came to 8 bases. The CDR3 region is CASSQRDWNTEAFF. In nucleotides, the CDR3 is TGTGCCAGCAGCCAACGGGACTGGAACACTGAAGCTTTCTTT.

This chain links TRBV10-2 with TRBJ2-1; D is possibly TRBD2 (5 bases). CDR1 is WSHSY and CDR2 is SAAADI in the germline V gene. Trimming pared 0 bases from V and 15 bases from J, leaving 12 bases between. The CDR3 loop spans 12 amino acids. The CDR3 region is CASSESKTGRFF. The CDR3 DNA follows: TGCGCCAGCAGTGAGTCAAAGACGGGGAGGTTCTTC.

The chain has TRBV6-6 and TRBJ2-1, with 9 bases identical to TRBD2. V shed 0 bases, J shed 9 bases, and the junction held 6 bases outside the gene matches. CDR1 and CDR2 from the germline V gene are MNHNY and SVGAGI (reference sequence). The CDR3 runs to 15 residues. In DNA form, the CDR3 reads TGTGCCAGCAGTTACTCGGGACTAGCAGCTGGTGAGCAGTTCTTC. The encoded protein is CASSYSGLAAGEQFF.

The chain carries TRBV5-6 and TRBJ2-1, with D possibly being TRBD1 or TRBD2 (5 bases each). This CDR3 comprises 14 residues. Trimming pared 5 bases from V and 8 bases from J, leaving 17 bases between. Germline V gene sequence: CDR1 SGHDT, CDR2 YYEEEE. Here the CDR3 DNA reads TGTGCCAGCAGTTTTGGGACCTCGTCCCATGAGCAGTTCTTC. This gives the protein CASSFGTSSHEQFF.

The chain has TRBV19 and TRBJ2-1; D ambiguous. The CDR3 runs to 10 residues. Germline loops: CDR1 LNHDA, CDR2 SQIVND (reference sequence). V lost 9 bases, J lost 5 bases, and 5 bases lay in between. DNA for the CDR3: TGTGCCAGCTCTAACAATGAGCAGTTCTTC. Translation: CASSNNEQFF.

The chain recombines TRBV6-6 with TRBJ2-7, with D perhaps given as TRBD1 or TRBD2 (6 bases each). The CDR3 totals 14 residues. Germline values: CDR1 MNHNY, CDR2 SVGAGI (reference sequence). Trimming left V 7 bases short and J 7 bases short, with 20 bases between. CDR3 coding DNA: TGTGCCAGCATCTCGGGGGCGTATTCACTTGAGCAGTACTTC. Amino acids: CASISGAYSLEQYF.

The V and J genes are TRBV29-1 and TRBJ1-1, with D unclear. The V end was cut by 0 bases, the J end by 8 bases, with 7 bases between. Germline values: CDR1 SQVTM, CDR2 ANQGSEA. The CDR3 spans 11 residues. CDR3 DNA: TGCAGCGTTGAAGATGGGCGGGAAGCTTTCTTT. Protein sequence: CSVEDGREAFF.

J is TRBJ2-1 and V is TRBV4-3, with 9 positions matching TRBD1. With V trimmed by 1 base and J by 4 bases, 5 bases remained unmatched. Germline lookup yields CDR1 LGHNA and CDR2 YSLEER. The CDR3 has 16 amino acids. CDR3 bases: TGCGCCAGCAGCCAAGTGAGGGGACAGGGTTACAATGAGCAGTTCTTC. The encoded protein is CASSQVRGQGYNEQFF.